Described below is a single T cell receptor (beta chain) sequence and its context. Its antigen remains unidentified. CDR1 is KGHSH and CDR2 is LQKENI in the germline V gene. CDR3 length equals 16 residues. V lost 3 bases, J lost 3 bases, and 15 bases lay in between. One entry per CDR3 protein, called by TCRdb with MiXCR from the RT-PCR reads. The sample has hundreds of thousands of distinct CDR3 sequences; 10% to 15% are singletons. This entry belongs to a study of response to subunit inactivated influenza vaccine. Study-level findings and limits: Every seasonal influenza vaccination brings in few new T cells, the authors suggested.

This sample comprised non-naive T cells sorted from PBMCs, obtained around 15 days before vaccination. V and J are TRBV18 and TRBJ2-1, with D perhaps given as TRBD1 or TRBD2 (7 bases each). The sequence derives from a man in his fifties who received an inactivated influenza vaccine. CDR3 protein: CASSPMGGGNYNEQFF. DNA for the CDR3: TGTGCCAGCTCACCTATGGGAGGGGGCAACTACAATGAGCAGTTCTTC.